The 4 T cell receptor beta chains given below trace back to one sample, sequenced in a study of blood T cell repertoires in COVID-19. Assay: immunoSEQ multiplex PCR; the TCRdb copy retains only in-frame clones and omits some. The sample yields around 210,000 clones, around three quarters seen once. Sample: peripheral blood. The receptors stem from a woman between 70 and 85 years old with acute or convalescent COVID-19.

The genes are TRBV3-1 (or the pseudogene TRBV3-2) and TRBJ2-2; 9 bases fit TRBD2. V lost 4 bases, J lost 2 bases, and 8 bases stayed unmatched. CDR3 length equals 17 residues. The V gene's germline CDR1 is LGHDT and CDR2 YNNKEL (reference sequence). CDR3 in amino acids: CASSRGLAGQNTGELFF. In DNA form, the CDR3 reads TGTGCCAGCAGCCGCGGGCTAGCGGGGCAAAACACCGGGGAGCTGTTTTTT.

The V and J genes are TRBV20-1 and TRBJ1-1; no firm D call. V was shortened by 6 bases and J by 2 bases, with 7 bases between the two germline ends. CDR1 is DFQATT and CDR2 is SNEGSKA in the germline V gene (reference sequence). This CDR3 contains 11 residues. CDR3 bases: TGCAGTGCCGAACACAACACTGAAGCTTTCTTT. It translates to CSAEHNTEAFF.

V usage is TRBV18 and J usage is TRBJ2-2; possibly TRBD2 for D (5 bases). The V end lost 6 bases, the J end lost 2 bases, and 13 bases lay between the germline ends. The CDR3 extends over 15 amino acids. The germline V gene has CDR1 KGHSH and CDR2 LQKENI. The CDR3 DNA sequence: TGTGCCAGCTCCTCCTTTGAGGGAAACACCGGGGAGCTGTTTTTT. Translating gives CASSSFEGNTGELFF.

The chain has TRBV5-1 and TRBJ2-1, with D possibly being TRBD1 (7 bases). The CDR3 consists of 13 residues. Germline values: CDR1 SGHRS, CDR2 YFSETQ. V was shortened by 4 bases and J by 9 bases, with 14 bases between the two germline ends. The CDR3 protein is CASSPPQGGEQFF. CDR3 sequence (DNA): TGCGCCAGCAGCCCCCCTCAGGGGGGTGAGCAGTTCTTC.